Listed below are T cell receptor beta chains from one sample, sequenced in a study of cytomegalovirus exposure and HLA in healthy donors. This table comes from immunoSEQ multiplex PCR, and its TCRdb copy is limited to in-frame clones, with some not included. The sample has 150,000 to 200,000 clones, around 83% seen once. Sequenced sample: PBMCs. These receptors were taken from a man between 45 and 60 years old in good health and CMV-seropositive. Both conserved end residues are part of each CDR3. D genes are given only for firm matches. Only some rows state a clone size, as once, few, many or a class for expanded clones.

CDR3aa: CASSQGPGGHNEQFF; CDR3nt: TGTGCCAGCAGCCAAGGGCCGGGAGGACACAATGAGCAGTTCTTC; abundance: NA; v_gene: TRBV7-3; j_gene: TRBJ2-1; d_gene: TRBD2
CDR3aa: CSVPGQVTDTQYF; CDR3nt: TGCAGCGTACCGGGACAGGTCACAGATACGCAGTATTTT; abundance: NA; v_gene: TRBV29-1; j_gene: TRBJ2-3; d_gene: TRBD1
CDR3aa: CASSPQAGVMVFEQFF; CDR3nt: TGTGCCAGTAGTCCTCAAGCGGGAGTCATGGTATTTGAGCAGTTCTTC; abundance: NA; v_gene: TRBV19; j_gene: TRBJ2-1; d_gene: TRBD2
CDR3aa: CASSSRTGDNQPQHF; CDR3nt: TGTGCCAGCAGCTCAAGGACAGGGGACAATCAGCCCCAGCATTTT; abundance: once; v_gene: TRBV7-2; j_gene: TRBJ1-5; d_gene: TRBD1
CDR3aa: CASSRGGASTDTQYF; CDR3nt: TGTGCCAGCAGCCGCGGGGGGGCTAGCACAGATACGCAGTATTTT; abundance: NA; v_gene: TRBV7-3; j_gene: TRBJ2-3; d_gene: TRBD2
CDR3aa: CASSESTTVNTEAFF; CDR3nt: TGTGCCAGCAGTGAGTCCACGACTGTGAACACTGAAGCTTTCTTT; abundance: NA; v_gene: TRBV6-1; j_gene: TRBJ1-1; d_gene: NA
CDR3aa: CASTTVNSPLHF; CDR3nt: TGCGCCAGCACAACAGTAAATTCACCCCTCCACTTT; abundance: few; v_gene: TRBV5-1; j_gene: TRBJ1-6; d_gene: NA
CDR3aa: CASSSGTGGSSPLHF; CDR3nt: TGTGCCAGCAGCTCCGGGACAGGGGGGAGTTCACCCCTCCACTTT; abundance: NA; v_gene: TRBV6-5; j_gene: TRBJ1-6; d_gene: TRBD1
CDR3aa: CASSVGSLPHEQYF; CDR3nt: TGTGCCAGCAGCGTAGGGTCCCTTCCCCACGAGCAGTACTTC; abundance: NA; v_gene: TRBV9; j_gene: TRBJ2-7; d_gene: NA
CDR3aa: CASSGRAGGTYEQYF; CDR3nt: TGTGCCAGCAGCGGAAGAGCGGGAGGTACGTACGAGCAGTACTTC; abundance: NA; v_gene: TRBV5-6; j_gene: TRBJ2-7; d_gene: TRBD2
CDR3aa: CASSRAGGPRETQYF; CDR3nt: TGTGCCAGCAGCCGAGCGGGGGGGCCTCGAGAGACCCAGTACTTC; abundance: NA; v_gene: TRBV11-2; j_gene: TRBJ2-5; d_gene: TRBD2
CDR3aa: CASSVEGVGGNEQFF; CDR3nt: TGTGCCAGCAGCGTAGAGGGAGTGGGAGGCAATGAGCAGTTCTTC; abundance: NA; v_gene: TRBV9; j_gene: TRBJ2-1; d_gene: NA
CDR3aa: CASSFSGTTDTQYF; CDR3nt: TGTGCCAGCAGCTTCAGCGGGACCACAGATACGCAGTATTTT; abundance: once; v_gene: TRBV28; j_gene: TRBJ2-3; d_gene: TRBD2
CDR3aa: CASSKGLAGAATQYF; CDR3nt: TGTGCCAGCAGCAAGGGACTAGCGGGGGCAGCTACGCAGTATTTT; abundance: few; v_gene: TRBV5-4; j_gene: TRBJ2-3; d_gene: TRBD2
CDR3aa: CASSFPEGSGANVLTF; CDR3nt: TGTGCCAGCAGCTTTCCTGAGGGCTCTGGGGCCAACGTCCTGACTTTC; abundance: NA; v_gene: TRBV5-5; j_gene: TRBJ2-6; d_gene: NA
CDR3aa: CASSYSGQSYEQYF; CDR3nt: TGTGCCAGCAGTTACTCGGGACAGTCCTACGAGCAGTACTTC; abundance: NA; v_gene: TRBV6-5; j_gene: TRBJ2-7; d_gene: TRBD1
CDR3aa: CASSSREGLALGGEQFF; CDR3nt: TGTGCCAGCAGTTCTCGGGAGGGACTAGCTCTCGGGGGTGAGCAGTTCTTC; abundance: NA; v_gene: TRBV7-8; j_gene: TRBJ2-1; d_gene: TRBD2
CDR3aa: CASSYGQGSQPQHF; CDR3nt: TGTGCCAGCAGTTACGGACAGGGCAGTCAGCCCCAGCATTTT; abundance: NA; v_gene: TRBV6-5; j_gene: TRBJ1-5; d_gene: TRBD1
CDR3aa: CSSSPAGRYYEQYF; CDR3nt: TGTTCCAGCAGCCCAGCGGGGCGGTACTACGAGCAGTACTTC; abundance: NA; v_gene: TRBV7-9; j_gene: TRBJ2-7; d_gene: TRBD2
CDR3aa: CASEAGLAGGPQETQYF; CDR3nt: TGTGCCAGCGAAGCTGGACTAGCGGGGGGCCCCCAAGAGACCCAGTACTTC; abundance: NA; v_gene: TRBV25-1; j_gene: TRBJ2-5; d_gene: TRBD2
CDR3aa: CASRSGDSSYEQYF; CDR3nt: TGTGCCAGCAGATCGGGGGACAGCTCCTACGAGCAGTACTTC; abundance: NA; v_gene: TRBV7-2; j_gene: TRBJ2-7; d_gene: NA
CDR3aa: CASKETGGLTGELFF; CDR3nt: TGTGCCAGCAAAGAGACAGGGGGTCTAACCGGGGAGCTGTTTTTT; abundance: NA; v_gene: TRBV9; j_gene: TRBJ2-2; d_gene: TRBD1
CDR3aa: CASSPGLAGGFGVAQYF; CDR3nt: TGTGCCAGCAGCCCTGGCCTAGCGGGAGGGTTTGGGGTGGCCCAGTACTTC; abundance: NA; v_gene: TRBV7-2; j_gene: TRBJ2-5; d_gene: TRBD2
CDR3aa: CASSLGTGTGGKETQYF; CDR3nt: TGTGCCAGCAGCTTGGGGACAGGGACAGGGGGTAAAGAGACCCAGTACTTC; abundance: NA; v_gene: TRBV5-5; j_gene: TRBJ2-5; d_gene: TRBD1
CDR3aa: CASSQVGQGGEKLFF; CDR3nt: TGTGCCAGCAGCCAAGTGGGTCAGGGTGGTGAAAAACTGTTTTTT; abundance: NA; v_gene: TRBV14; j_gene: TRBJ1-4; d_gene: NA
CDR3aa: CATSRGMRGFNQPQHF; CDR3nt: TGTGCCACCAGCAGGGGGATGCGGGGATTCAATCAGCCCCAGCATTTT; abundance: few; v_gene: TRBV15; j_gene: TRBJ1-5; d_gene: NA
CDR3aa: CASSIGPTSGRALDYNEQFF; CDR3nt: TGTGCCAGTAGTATAGGTCCGACTAGCGGGAGGGCCCTTGACTACAATGAGCAGTTCTTC; abundance: NA; v_gene: TRBV19; j_gene: TRBJ2-1; d_gene: TRBD2
CDR3aa: CSVGMGRVQPQHF; CDR3nt: TGCAGCGTTGGAATGGGCAGGGTCCAGCCCCAGCATTTT; abundance: NA; v_gene: TRBV29-1; j_gene: TRBJ1-5; d_gene: NA
CDR3aa: CASSPTQLAGGPYNEQFF; CDR3nt: TGCGCCAGCAGCCCAACCCAACTAGCGGGGGGACCCTACAATGAGCAGTTCTTC; abundance: NA; v_gene: TRBV4-1; j_gene: TRBJ2-1; d_gene: TRBD2
CDR3aa: CASGPENTGKAFF; CDR3nt: TGTGCCAGCGGTCCCGAAAATACAGGAAAAGCTTTCTTT; abundance: once; v_gene: TRBV7-9; j_gene: TRBJ1-1; d_gene: NA
CDR3aa: CASSPGQGENIQYF; CDR3nt: TGCGCCAGCAGCCCGGGGCAGGGGGAAAACATTCAGTACTTC; abundance: NA; v_gene: TRBV4-1; j_gene: TRBJ2-4; d_gene: TRBD1
CDR3aa: CASSYGRGLGNTIYF; CDR3nt: TGTGCCAGCAGTTACGGCAGGGGCCTAGGAAACACCATATATTTT; abundance: NA; v_gene: TRBV6-5; j_gene: TRBJ1-3; d_gene: NA
CDR3aa: CASSLAAPGTIGDTEAFF; CDR3nt: TGCGCCAGCAGCTTGGCAGCGCCAGGAACCATAGGGGACACTGAAGCTTTCTTT; abundance: NA; v_gene: TRBV5-1; j_gene: TRBJ1-1; d_gene: NA
CDR3aa: CASSVEGGGASDTQYF; CDR3nt: TGTGCCAGCAGCGTAGAAGGCGGGGGGGCCTCAGATACGCAGTATTTT; abundance: NA; v_gene: TRBV9; j_gene: TRBJ2-3; d_gene: TRBD2
CDR3aa: CSARPGGGTDTQYF; CDR3nt: TGCAGCGCCCGGCCTGGGGGCGGTACAGATACGCAGTATTTT; abundance: NA; v_gene: TRBV29-1; j_gene: TRBJ2-3; d_gene: NA
CDR3aa: CAPTYHQGLAGGKSSYNEQFF; CDR3nt: TGTGCCCCTACATACCACCAAGGACTAGCGGGGGGTAAGAGCTCCTACAATGAGCAGTTCTTC; abundance: NA; v_gene: TRBV28; j_gene: TRBJ2-1; d_gene: TRBD2
CDR3aa: CASSLGGGRQPQHF; CDR3nt: TGTGCCAGCAGTTTAGGGGGGGGCAGGCAGCCCCAGCATTTT; abundance: NA; v_gene: TRBV28; j_gene: TRBJ1-5; d_gene: NA
CDR3aa: CASSREEVTGELFF; CDR3nt: TGTGCCAGCAGTCGGGAGGAGGTAACCGGGGAGCTGTTTTTT; abundance: NA; v_gene: TRBV6-1; j_gene: TRBJ2-2; d_gene: TRBD2
CDR3aa: CASSRDSTSWETQYF; CDR3nt: TGTGCCAGCAGCCGGGATTCGACTAGCTGGGAGACCCAGTACTTC; abundance: NA; v_gene: TRBV14; j_gene: TRBJ2-5; d_gene: TRBD2
CDR3aa: CASAWDINTDTQYF; CDR3nt: TGTGCCAGTGCCTGGGACATCAACACAGATACGCAGTATTTT; abundance: NA; v_gene: TRBV19; j_gene: TRBJ2-3; d_gene: NA
CDR3aa: CAGGAGYFSGANVLTF; CDR3nt: TGTGCCGGGGGGGCAGGGTATTTTTCTGGGGCCAACGTCCTGACTTTC; abundance: NA; v_gene: TRBV30; j_gene: TRBJ2-6; d_gene: NA
CDR3aa: CASSPWGSGVYEQYF; CDR3nt: TGTGCCAGCAGTCCCTGGGGTAGCGGGGTCTACGAGCAGTACTTC; abundance: NA; v_gene: TRBV6-5; j_gene: TRBJ2-7; d_gene: TRBD2
CDR3aa: CASNMGRLSSYNEQFF; CDR3nt: TGTGCCAGTAACATGGGGCGATTGAGCTCCTACAATGAGCAGTTCTTC; abundance: NA; v_gene: TRBV28; j_gene: TRBJ2-1; d_gene: NA
CDR3aa: CASIAGGQGDTQYF; CDR3nt: TGTGCCAGCATAGCGGGGGGGCAGGGAGATACGCAGTATTTT; abundance: NA; v_gene: TRBV6-1; j_gene: TRBJ2-3; d_gene: TRBD2
CDR3aa: CASMSPTYSYEQYF; CDR3nt: TGTGCCAGCATGAGTCCTACGTACTCCTACGAGCAGTACTTC; abundance: NA; v_gene: TRBV2; j_gene: TRBJ2-7; d_gene: NA
CDR3aa: CASSDQYRGGFETQYF; CDR3nt: TGTGCCAGCAGCGACCAATACAGGGGAGGCTTTGAGACCCAGTACTTC; abundance: NA; v_gene: TRBV2; j_gene: TRBJ2-5; d_gene: NA
CDR3aa: CASIMTGTGANVLTF; CDR3nt: TGTGCCAGCATTATGACGGGGACTGGGGCCAACGTCCTGACTTTC; abundance: NA; v_gene: TRBV25-1; j_gene: TRBJ2-6; d_gene: NA
CDR3aa: CASSILFSGNTIYF; CDR3nt: TGTGCCAGTAGTATCCTGTTCTCTGGAAACACCATATATTTT; abundance: NA; v_gene: TRBV19; j_gene: TRBJ1-3; d_gene: NA
CDR3aa: CASSLSTVIASPLHF; CDR3nt: TGTGCCAGCAGCTTATCTACGGTGATTGCTTCACCCCTCCACTTT; abundance: NA; v_gene: TRBV7-2; j_gene: TRBJ1-6; d_gene: NA
CDR3aa: CASGNEGDGYTF; CDR3nt: TGTGCCAGCGGCAATGAGGGAGATGGCTACACCTTC; abundance: NA; v_gene: TRBV11-2; j_gene: TRBJ1-2; d_gene: NA
CDR3aa: CASSEGLTPPYEQYF; CDR3nt: TGCGCCAGCAGTGAGGGGTTGACTCCACCCTACGAGCAGTACTTC; abundance: few; v_gene: TRBV10-1; j_gene: TRBJ2-7; d_gene: NA
CDR3aa: CASNRAGGPNNEQFF; CDR3nt: TGTGCCAGCAATAGGGCGGGGGGGCCCAACAATGAGCAGTTCTTC; abundance: NA; v_gene: TRBV27; j_gene: TRBJ2-1; d_gene: TRBD2
CDR3aa: CASSPRTGGTDTQYF; CDR3nt: TGCGCCAGCAGCCCTAGGACAGGGGGCACAGATACGCAGTATTTT; abundance: NA; v_gene: TRBV5-1; j_gene: TRBJ2-3; d_gene: TRBD1
CDR3aa: CASSLNRGTSYEQYF; CDR3nt: TGCGCCAGCAGCCTAAACAGGGGAACTTCCTACGAGCAGTACTTC; abundance: NA; v_gene: TRBV5-1; j_gene: TRBJ2-7; d_gene: TRBD1
CDR3aa: CSVEASGRARQFF; CDR3nt: TGCAGCGTTGAGGCTAGCGGGAGGGCCAGGCAGTTCTTC; abundance: NA; v_gene: TRBV29-1; j_gene: TRBJ2-1; d_gene: TRBD2